This T cell receptor (beta chain) is from a study of human T cells and chemical hapten exposure. In TCRdb, the RACE reads were re-called with MiXCR into one record per CDR3 protein. The sample has about 250,000 distinct CDR3 sequences; just under 8% are singletons. Documented time point: pre-sensitization, week 0. Treatment in this sample: therapeutic diphenylcyclopropenone sensitization with weekly scalp DPC. Germline values: CDR1 SQVTM, CDR2 ANQGSEA. There are 13 residues in the CDR3. V gave up 4 bases and J gave up 3 bases, with 12 bases separating them. In its sample, this clonotype was seen a few times.

Sequenced here: whole blood, sampled in connection with sensitization to the hapten diphenylcyclopropenone (DPC). This chain links TRBV29-1 with TRBJ2-5, with D possibly being TRBD1 (6 bases). This receptor was obtained from a man aged 18 to 30 with alopecia areata. Some clones in this sample may be carry-over from other donors' samples. The CDR3 nucleotides are TGCAGCGTTGTTCGGACAGTGAAAGAGACCCAGTACTTC. Translated: CSVVRTVKETQYF.